This T cell receptor beta chain emerged from a study of TIL therapy for anti-PD-1-resistant metastatic lung cancer. About the study: Median tumor PD-L1 proportion score was 6%.

The CDR3 sequence is 18 residues long. Trimming removed 5 bases from V and 0 bases from J; junction bases left unmatched: 8. CDR1 is SNHLY and CDR2 is FYNNEI in the germline V gene. Sequencing used immunoSEQ v3. Produced via immunoSEQ multiplex PCR; TCRdb's table is partial and in-frame only. This sample has about 60,000 clones, with around 87% found just once. Time point denoted: pre-treatment sample, taken before nivolumab and TIL therapy. Sequenced here: blood, sampled at baseline. The receptor was isolated from a person aged 25-80 years with non-small cell lung cancer. The rearrangement joins TRBV2 to TRBJ2-6, with 9 bases fitting TRBD1. The CDR3 DNA reads TGTGCCAGCAGTCAGGGGACAGGGAGTCTCTCTGGGGCCAACGTCCTGACTTTC. Amino acid sequence: CASSQGTGSLSGANVLTF.